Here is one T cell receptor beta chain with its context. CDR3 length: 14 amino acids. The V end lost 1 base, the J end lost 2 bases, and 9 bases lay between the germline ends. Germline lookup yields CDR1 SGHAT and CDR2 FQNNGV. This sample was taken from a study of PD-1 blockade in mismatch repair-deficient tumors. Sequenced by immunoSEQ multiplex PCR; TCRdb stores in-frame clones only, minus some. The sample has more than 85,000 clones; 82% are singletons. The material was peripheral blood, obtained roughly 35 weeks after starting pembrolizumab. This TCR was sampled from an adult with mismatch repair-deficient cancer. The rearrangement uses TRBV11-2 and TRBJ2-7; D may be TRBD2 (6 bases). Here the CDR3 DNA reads TGTGCCAGCAGCTTAGCGGGGGAAACCTACGAGCAGTACTTC. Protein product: CASSLAGETYEQYF.